The 26 T cell receptor beta chains below were found in one sample sequenced in a study of blood T cell repertoires in COVID-19. The data were produced by immunoSEQ multiplex PCR, yet TCRdb's version contains in-frame clones alone and is incomplete. This sample carries about 300,000 clones, approximately 90% of them seen once, and the ten largest clones take 5.5% to 8%. Source material: peripheral blood. Receptors originate from a woman between 50 and 59 years old with COVID-19, enrolled during active disease.

The genes are TRBV4-1 and TRBJ2-1, with 7 bases lining up with TRBD1. J gave up 10 bases and V 2 bases, and 11 bases lay outside the gene matches. The CDR3 is made up of 15 amino acids. CDR1 is MGHRA, CDR2 YSYEKL, per germline. The CDR3 here is CASSQYKGAAWEQFF. The CDR3 DNA is TGCGCCAGCAGCCAATATAAGGGGGCGGCGTGGGAGCAGTTCTTC.

There are a few counts of this clone. This chain uses TRBV4-1 with TRBJ1-4; the D gene is possibly TRBD1 (6 bases). This CDR3 is 13 amino acids long. From germline, CDR1 is MGHRA and CDR2 YSYEKL. V shed 0 bases and J shed 10 bases, with 9 bases lying between them. This CDR3 is CASSQERTAKLFF. CDR3 nucleotide sequence: TGCGCCAGCAGCCAAGAACGGACAGCAAAACTGTTTTTT.

V and J are TRBV27 and TRBJ2-7; TRBD2 matches 9 bases. The CDR3 spans 15 residues. Germline CDR1 reads MNHEY; CDR2 reads SMNVEV (reference sequence). V shed 6 bases, J shed 3 bases, and the junction held 9 bases outside the gene matches. CDR3 bases: TGTGCCAGCAGGCGAGCTGGGACTAGCATCTACGAGCAGTACTTC. This encodes CASRRAGTSIYEQYF.

The chain is built from TRBV30 and TRBJ1-1; weak D call: TRBD1 (5 bases). There are 13 residues in the CDR3. Deletions cut 2 bases from V and 6 bases from J, with 13 bases between. Looked up from germline, CDR1 is GTSNPN and CDR2 is SVGIG (reference sequence). CDR3 bases: TGTGCCTGGAGTACCCAGTTAGGGGCTGAAGCTTTCTTT. Encoded protein: CAWSTQLGAEAFF.

The chain employs TRBV4-2 and TRBJ1-2; a possible D gene is TRBD1 (6 bases). Germline CDR1 and CDR2: LGHNA and YNFKEQ. V lost 2 bases and J lost 0, with 28 bases in between. CDR3 length equals 21 residues. The CDR3 region is CASSQMPPSRDTLLPNYGYTF. The CDR3 nucleotides are TGTGCCAGCAGCCAAATGCCCCCGTCCCGGGACACTCTCCTCCCTAACTATGGCTACACCTTC.

The chain carries TRBV20-1 and TRBJ1-2; tentatively, D is TRBD1 (5 bases). Trimming left V 3 bases short and J 4 bases short, with 12 bases between. CDR3 length equals 13 residues. Looked up from germline, CDR1 is DFQATT and CDR2 is SNEGSKA (reference sequence). The CDR3 bases are TGCAGTGCTAGTGACTCGACAGCCTATGGCTACACCTTC. Its protein product is CSASDSTAYGYTF.

The chain employs TRBV10-3 and TRBJ1-3; D unresolved. V lost 2 bases and J 3 bases, leaving 5 bases between the germline ends. The germline CDR1 and CDR2 sequences are ENHRY and SYGVKD. This CDR3 is built from 13 residues. CDR3 DNA: TGTGCCATCAGTGAGCCCCATGGAAACACCATATATTTT. Its translation: CAISEPHGNTIYF.

Here the CDR3 reads CASRVGLAGGPENEQFF. The CDR3 DNA follows: TGCGCCAGCAGGGTGGGACTAGCGGGAGGGCCGGAAAATGAGCAGTTCTTC. The chain is built from TRBV4-1 and TRBJ2-1, with 16 positions matching TRBD2. Germline CDR1 MGHRA, CDR2 YSYEKL. With 6 bases clipped from V and 7 bases from J, the junction kept 9 bases outside the gene matches. The CDR3 loop spans 17 amino acids.

The chain joins TRBV7-9 to TRBJ2-7; D might be TRBD1 (8 bases). The V end lost 11 bases, the J end lost 3 bases, and 20 bases lay between the germline ends. Per germline, CDR1 SEHNR and CDR2 FQNEAQ (reference sequence). This CDR3 contains 14 residues. In nucleotides, the CDR3 is TGTGCCTCCTCGGGGGGACAGGAATACTACGAGCAGTACTTC. Translating it yields CASSGGQEYYEQYF.

The chain recombines TRBV6-1 with TRBJ2-2, with D possibly being TRBD1 (5 bases). There are 15 residues in the CDR3. Germline V gene data show CDR1 as MNHNS and CDR2 as SASEGT. V lost 3 bases to trimming and J lost 2 bases, with 10 bases between them. DNA of the CDR3: TGTGCCAGCAGTGAGTACTGGACAAACACCGGGGAGCTGTTTTTT. Its translation is CASSEYWTNTGELFF.

The chain uses TRBV30 and TRBJ1-2; TRBD1 agrees at 7 bases. This CDR3 is built from 14 residues. Germline CDR1 is GTSNPN and CDR2 is SVGIG (reference sequence). With 0 bases clipped from V and 3 bases from J, the junction kept 4 bases outside the gene matches. The DNA for the CDR3 is TGTGCCTGGAGTGTCCTCGGGACAGACTATGGCTACACCTTC. It translates to CAWSVLGTDYGYTF.

About this clone itself: The junction departs from the called germline gene at one end, perhaps through a read error. The same CDR3 also results from other DNA sequences found in this sample. V usage is TRBV7-7 and J usage is TRBJ2-1; 13 bases line up with TRBD2. This CDR3 has 15 residues. Germline V CDR1 and CDR2: SSHAT, FNYEAQ (reference sequence). The CDR3 coding sequence is TGTGCTAGCAGCTTGGGACTAGCGGGATACAATGAGCAGTTCTTC. It specifies CASSLGLAGYNEQFF.

The rearrangement joins TRBV5-6 to TRBJ2-7; TRBD2 might be the D (6 bases). The CDR3 is 13 residues long. Germline V CDR1 and CDR2: SGHDT, YYEEEE. The germline V and J ends were trimmed by 2 bases and 3 bases, with 9 bases remaining between them. This CDR3 reads CASSFEEGYEQYF. DNA of the CDR3: TGTGCCAGCAGCTTTGAGGAGGGCTACGAGCAGTACTTC.

The rearrangement uses TRBV6-6 and TRBJ2-3, with TRBD2 matching 10 bases. Germline V gives CDR1 MNHNY, CDR2 SVGAGI (reference sequence). V shed 10 bases, J shed 3 bases, and the junction held 1 base outside the gene matches. The CDR3 has 12 residues. The CDR3 coding sequence is TGTGCCATTAGCGGGAGGACAGATACGCAGTATTTT. Translating it yields CAISGRTDTQYF.

The chain links TRBV18 to TRBJ2-3, with TRBD2 matching 11 bases. Per the germline V gene, CDR1 is KGHSH and CDR2 is LQKENI. The junction had 4 bases not matched to a gene; V was cut back by 1 base and J by 4 bases. This CDR3 has 16 residues. As DNA, the CDR3 is TGTGCCAGCTCACCACTGCCGGGACTAGCGGCAGATACGCAGTATTTT. It specifies CASSPLPGLAADTQYF.

This clone was recorded only once. The chain employs TRBV19 and TRBJ1-2; 7 nucleotides agree with TRBD1. Per the germline V gene, CDR1 is LNHDA and CDR2 is SQIVND (reference sequence). CDR3 length equals 12 residues. Trimming took 6 bases from V and 8 from J; bases not matched to a gene: 6. The CDR3 DNA sequence: TGTGCCAGTAGAAACAGACAGGGCGGCTACACCTTC. Protein: CASRNRQGGYTF.

This rearrangement joins TRBV4-1 to TRBJ2-1, with D possibly TRBD1 on 6 matching bases. The CDR3 covers 18 residues. Trimming stripped 0 bases from V and 0 bases from J, with 15 bases between. Germline V gene sequence: CDR1 MGHRA, CDR2 YSYEKL. The CDR3 region has the DNA TGCGCCAGCAGCCAAGAGGACCCCGGACAGAGCTCCTACAATGAGCAGTTCTTC. Its translation is CASSQEDPGQSSYNEQFF.

This clone was observed a handful of times. The rearrangement uses TRBV27 and TRBJ2-7, with 9 bases fitting TRBD2. V lost 6 bases to trimming and J lost 2 bases; unmatched junction nucleotides: 11. Germline V gene data show CDR1 as MNHEY and CDR2 as SMNVEV (reference sequence). CDR3 length: 16 residues. The CDR3 region is CASSPFYSGRTYEQYF. The CDR3 DNA reads as TGTGCCAGCAGCCCGTTCTATAGCGGGAGAACCTACGAGCAGTACTTC.

The J gene is TRBJ1-3, the V gene TRBV19; 7 nucleotides line up with TRBD1. The CDR3 has 18 amino acids. Germline V gene sequence: CDR1 LNHDA, CDR2 SQIVND (reference sequence). The junction had 11 bases not matched to a gene; V was cut back by 3 bases and J by 0 bases. The CDR3 region has the DNA TGTGCCAGTAGTATTTCAACGGGACAGAAACTCTCTGGAAACACCATATATTTT. Amino acids: CASSISTGQKLSGNTIYF.

This chain links TRBV30 with TRBJ2-5; 9 positions match TRBD2. Germline-derived CDR1 and CDR2 are GTSNPN and SVGIG (reference sequence). Trimming removed 0 bases from V and 4 bases from J; junction bases left unmatched: 6. The length of the CDR3 is 15 residues. CDR3 amino acids: CAWSVGGGGGETQYF. The CDR3 nucleotides are TGTGCCTGGAGTGTAGGCGGGGGGGGAGGAGAGACCCAGTACTTC. The whole variable domain, remainder taken from reference TRBV30 and TRBJ2-5, is SQTIHQWPATLVQPVGSPLSLECTVEGTSNPNLYWYRQAAGRGLQLLFYSVGIGQISSEVPQNLSASRPQDRQFILSSKKLLLSDSGFYLCAWSVGGGGGETQYFGPGTRLLVL.

The J gene is TRBJ2-7, the V gene TRBV5-6, with TRBD2 matching 10 bases. The CDR3 length is 15 residues. CDR1 and CDR2 (germline): SGHDT, YYEEEE. After removal of 3 bases from V and 4 bases from J, the junction contained 7 bases not matched to a gene. The CDR3 coding sequence is TGTGCCAGCAGCTCCCTGCTAGCGGGAGTGTACGAGCAGTACTTC. Its translation is CASSSLLAGVYEQYF.

The chain recombines TRBV10-3 with TRBJ2-7; D is uncertain. Trimming pared 6 bases from V and 5 bases from J, leaving 14 bases between. Germline V lookup: CDR1 ENHRY, CDR2 SYGVKD. This CDR3 comprises 13 residues. The CDR3 coding sequence is TGTGCCATCAGGGTAGGAGCTGTGGACGAGCAGTACTTC. It yields the protein CAIRVGAVDEQYF.

In its sample, this clone was seen a few times. The chain carries TRBV4-2 and TRBJ1-1; no reliable D call. This CDR3 is 14 amino acids long. In germline, CDR1 is LGHNA, CDR2 YNFKEQ. Trimming removed 2 bases at V and 4 bases at J, with 11 bases between. The CDR3 is CASSQNSEITEAFF. The CDR3 bases are TGTGCCAGCAGCCAAAATTCCGAGATCACTGAAGCTTTCTTT.

This sequence joins TRBV7-2 and TRBJ1-5; possible D gene TRBD1, 5 bases. The CDR3 covers 13 residues. CDR1 is SGHTA and CDR2 is FQGNSA in the germline V gene. The V end lost 1 base, the J end lost 8 bases, and 9 bases lay between the germline ends. The CDR3 sequence is CASSLDGGKPQHF. For the CDR3, the DNA is TGTGCCAGCAGCTTAGATGGGGGGAAGCCCCAGCATTTT.

V and J are TRBV19 and TRBJ1-5; TRBD1 might be the D (6 bases). CDR1 is LNHDA, CDR2 SQIVND, per germline (reference sequence). Trimming removed 5 bases from V and 7 bases from J, with 18 bases in between. CDR3 length: 15 residues. CDR3 DNA sequence: TGTGCCAGTAGTCGCGAGGGGGTGGGAAGACAGCCCCAGCATTTT. Translation gives CASSREGVGRQPQHF. Based on the CDR3 plus reference TRBV19 and TRBJ1-5, the full variable domain is DGGITQSPKYLFRKEGQNVTLSCEQNLNHDAMYWYRQDPGQGLRLIYYSQIVNDFQKGDIAEGYSVSREKKESFPLTVTSAQKNPTAFYLCASSREGVGRQPQHFGDGTRLSIL.

The chain has TRBV29-1 and TRBJ2-5; the match to TRBD2 covers 13 bases. Losses at the gene ends were 7 bases for V and 5 bases for J; bases not matched to a gene: 10. The CDR3 is 15 residues long. Germline lookup yields CDR1 SQVTM and CDR2 ANQGSEA. The CDR3 spells CSAGGTSGRVETQYF. CDR3 sequence (DNA): TGCAGCGCTGGGGGTACTAGCGGGAGGGTGGAGACCCAGTACTTC.